This T cell receptor beta chain was recorded in a study of CD8 T cells in Susac syndrome. Points from the study as a whole: In Susac patients, clonal expansion was not detected in CD4+ cells.

It was with random hexamers that roughly 0.45 to 1 ug RNA was reverse transcribed. The immunoSEQ assay covered 54 Vbeta and 13 Jbeta segments for CDR3. TCRdb re-called the immunoSEQ multiplex PCR reads through MiXCR, storing one row per CDR3 protein. This table holds some 150,000 distinct CDR3 sequences, approximately 95% found once. Germline assignment: CDR1 KGHSH and CDR2 LQKENI. The ends were cut back, 0 bases at V and 0 bases at J, with 14 bases in the middle. The CDR3 has 17 residues. Regarding this clonotype: Its antigen is undetermined.

Blood CD8+ and CD4+ T cells underwent high-throughput TCR beta sequencing. The authors negatively isolated CD8+ and CD4+ T cells and FACS-enriched TEMRA cells. Sequencing was performed on CD4+ T cells from PBMCs. The chain employs TRBV18 and TRBJ2-5; D tentatively fits TRBD1 or TRBD2 (5 bases each). The TCR comes from a human donor with Susac syndrome. This chain's CDR3 is CASSPPLGEEYQETQYF. The CDR3 region has the DNA TGTGCCAGCTCACCACCTCTGGGGGAAGAGTACCAAGAGACCCAGTACTTC.